This T cell receptor beta chain is drawn from a study of cytomegalovirus exposure and HLA in healthy donors (TCRdb year 2017). Regarding the complete study: An earlier analysis of approximately 590 of the donors reported approximately 270 Gb of sequence data and about 100 million unique TCR beta sequences from 150 million to 200 million T cells. Four to six DR-DQ haplotypes were handled as single units for association and clustering, since linkage in the cohort was strong. Rather than using new phenotypic data, the later analysis identified candidate immune exposures from TCR beta sequences and from how often those sequences occurred across donors. Both class I and class II loci were covered by HLA typing, at four-digit resolution. The T cell repertoires of 666 subjects were profiled by immunosequencing and related to cytomegalovirus serostatus. The study was designed to test whether signatures of past pathogen exposure could be identified by cataloging public T cell receptors. Alongside the repertoire data, information on donor age, sex, ethnicity and CMV serostatus was compiled. To decide whether each TCR beta V gene segment behaved as functional or pseudogenic, an earlier analysis of approximately 600 of the donors relied on high-throughput TCR beta sequencing. High-throughput TCR immunosequencing, statistical association of individual TCRs with disease status, and machine learning were combined to predict cytomegalovirus infection status. In a later genetic analysis, genome-wide SNP genotypes for about 55% of the roughly 670 donors were used, and that subset was treated as a discovery cohort. A later analysis re-analyzed previously published TCR beta repertoires from approximately 700 donors and added high-resolution HLA genotyping to study TCR occurrence patterns. The number of typed donors differed by locus: roughly 620-630 for A, B, C, DRB1 and DQB1; approximately 530 for DQA1; approximately 600 for DPA1; and around 450 for DPB1. The genetic ancestry cluster associated with self-reported Caucasian donors included about 81% of the roughly 390 genotyped donors. In addition to the first cohort of roughly 670 subjects, a separate validation cohort of 120 different subjects was used. Roughly 300 gigabases of sequencing data and approximately 91 million unique TCR sequences made up an early release that covered approximately 620 HLA-typed donors. Among about 400 genotyped donors of the cohort, an average of roughly 230,000 unique TCR beta nucleotide sequences was sequenced per donor, of which about 19% were non-productive. All discovery cohort repertoires had been generated on a single sequencing platform. Results the study describes overall, beyond this receptor: The study gave a list of roughly 150 TCR beta chains associated with cytomegalovirus. Three of the identified cytomegalovirus-associated TCR beta chains were confirmed in vitro to be specific for cytomegalovirus antigens. Across donors, most TCR sequences were observed very rarely, whereas some public TCRs were present in many individuals. Because HLA typing was missing for some donors at each locus, association tests included only the typed subset. In a later analysis, HLA-associated TCR beta chains were found to be more clonally expanded and to have lower generation probabilities than equally common non-associated chains. The earlier analysis of 587 of the donors excluded seventeen rarely observed V segments, including chromosome 9 orphons, because counts were too low. A later genetic analysis reported fewer N-insertions in productive TCRs among donors in an Asian-associated ancestry cluster than the roughly 640-donor mean. At a false discovery rate of 0.05, a later analysis linked about 16,000 TCR beta sequences to specific HLA alleles. The 87-base-pair reads could not distinguish some IMGT-functional V segments, including TRBV6-2 and TRBV6-3, so those segments were excluded. In a later analysis, the rate of TCR association differed among HLA loci, with DRB1 alleles having the most associated TCRs and HLA-C alleles having the fewest. Cytomegalovirus status was reported to be diagnosed by the classifier with high specificity and sensitivity in both the original and validation cohorts. It was suggested by the authors that the approach could potentially be generalized to other disease states and immunological phenotypes. A group of highly shared sequence variants was considered likely to be a technical artifact of the sequencing pipeline. Sequencing depth was assumed to be roughly uniform across donors in the presence/absence analyses, though that assumption may not hold. Linkage disequilibrium might explain the correlated functional status among segregating V segments, but an unknown experimental factor could not be ruled out. The only immune exposure information available for the cohort was CMV serostatus. A later analysis found that most CMV-associated TCR beta chains appeared HLA-restricted, with HLA associations seemingly driven largely by CMV exposure. An earlier analysis of around 600 of the donors showed that most TCR beta V segments appeared in productive rearrangements either about 87% or about 30% of the time, which broadly matched IMGT annotations. In this cohort, only TCR beta chains were sequenced, and detectable features were limited by the absence of alpha or paired-chain data. When HLA alleles, especially DR and DQ, strongly co-occurred, attributing TCR associations to individual alleles was difficult. A later genetic analysis associated a missense DCLRE1C variant with V-gene and J-gene trimming of TCR beta chains, and an independent cohort replicated the association. Several of the top co-occurrence clusters appeared to be linked to parvovirus B19, influenza, CMV and Epstein-Barr virus, according to a later analysis. A further reported finding was that TCR beta sequences accurately predicted the HLA-A and HLA-B alleles for most subjects in the first cohort.

For this clone: The antigen this receptor binds is unknown. The record has no base qualities; no much larger clone is one base away.

The cohort comprised 550 to 700 healthy bone marrow donors. Cohort members were all nominally healthy when sampled, although unrecorded immune exposures were likely present. The donor was CMV seropositive and belonged to the group of about 290 seropositive cohort members. A peripheral blood sample was provided by each donor, and peripheral blood mononuclear cells were used for TCR beta sequencing. The Qiagen DNeasy Blood Extraction Kit was used to extract genomic DNA from the blood cell samples. Compared with germline, V lacks 4 bases and J lacks 5 bases; bases without a gene match: 1. Spanning cysteine to phenylalanine, the CDR3 consists of 14 amino acids. CDR3 DNA only is kept here, 42 bases in frame from base 1. CDR1 and CDR2 are drawn from the germline V gene (reference sequence): MNHEY, SMNVEV. The protocol used for the library was the immunoSEQ multiplex PCR assay. A mixture of 60 forward primers for TCR Vbeta segments and 13 reverse primers for TCR Jbeta segments was used in the multiplex PCR. The CDR3 region of rearranged TCR beta genes was amplified from genomic DNA with a multiplex PCR assay. On the Illumina HiSeq System, the amplified TCR beta libraries were sequenced as 87-base-pair reads. The paper's data handling went like this. A later analysis tallied 70 million to 100 million unique TCR beta chains across the 666 repertoires, and 10 million to 11 million of those chains were shared by two or more donors. Raw reads were error-corrected and collapsed into unique sequences with a nearest-neighbor algorithm that merged closely related sequences to remove PCR and sequencing errors. Alignment of CDR3 sequences to IMGT reference sequences was used to assign V, D and J gene segments. For a sequence to be retained, at least a six-nucleotide match to both a V gene segment and a J gene segment was required. A rearrangement counted as productive if the CDR3 had no stop codons and remained in frame with V and J, and every other rearrangement counted as non-productive. Following IMGT convention, CDR3 was defined as the stretch from the second conserved V-encoded cysteine to the conserved J-encoded phenylalanine. Sequences without an unambiguous match to a single V gene segment were excluded from the earlier analysis of almost 600 of the donors. In an earlier analysis of almost 600 of the donors, a V segment was called functional when productive rearrangements were above 56.7%, and segregating when the standard deviation between donors exceeded 5%. A statistical classification framework was built to diagnose cytomegalovirus status from the catalog of TCR beta chain sequences. A later analysis assigned V and J genes by comparing TCR nucleotide sequences with IMGT/GENE-DB human TR gene sequences. A later analysis assigned CDR3 sequences and most-parsimonious VDJ recombination scenarios with the TCRdist pipeline. In a later analysis, each TCR beta chain was defined by its CDR3 amino acid sequence together with its V-gene family, and reads without a unique V-gene family were excluded. As a way to deal with suspected cross-contamination and a sequencing artifact, a later analysis dropped roughly 600 nucleotide sequences that were highly shared and had low generation probability. A later analysis calculated a clonal expansion index for each public chain from normalized within-repertoire ranks of inferred template counts. Generation probabilities in a later analysis came from a VDJ recombination model fitted to out-of-frame rearrangements, and those results were checked against IGoR. In a later analysis, hypergeometric tests were used to score TCR-TCR, TCR-HLA and TCR-CMV co-occurrence, with a repertoire-size bias correction applied to TCR pairs. In a later analysis, false discovery rates were estimated by permuting HLA or CMV assignments 20 times. A later analysis grouped co-occurring TCRs with DBSCAN, adding TCRdist sequence similarity when clustering within HLA-allele-positive subsets. For co-occurrence clustering, repertoires with fewer than 30,000 or more than 120,000 public chains were excluded, along with 5 or 6 repertoires with anomalous nucleotide sharing. Held by TCRdb, this immuneACCESS table contains in-frame sequences only and omits some clones. Under half of the omission traces to an unresolved V gene where checked; the cause of the rest is unknown. V, J and clone size reflect that table, while D and trimming were determined from the DNA. A total of about 160,000 clones appear in this sample, around 77% of them only once. Around 2.2% of the sample comes from the top ten.

Recombination linked TRBV27 to TRBJ1-5, with 11 central nucleotides matching TRBD1. This sequence was found in a man aged 50 or older in good health and CMV-seropositive. Sequencing input: PBMCs. Read as DNA, the sequence is TGTGCCAGCAGTTGGACAGGGGGCTATCAGCCCCAGCATTTT. It encodes CASSWTGGYQPQHF.